This TCR beta chain is from a study of OX40 agonist ivuxolimab in advanced cancers. The CDR3 is 14 amino acids. CDR1 is MNHNY, CDR2 SVGAGI, per germline (reference sequence). The V end lost 5 bases, the J end lost 8 bases, and 18 bases lay between the germline ends. Data came from immunoSEQ multiplex PCR; TCRdb stores just in-frame clones and leaves some out. In the table there are 52,000 or so clones, approximately 80% of which are singletons. This clone qualifies as large (0.1 to 1%). This sequence joins TRBV6-6 and TRBJ1-2; D perhaps matches TRBD1 (6 bases). Here the sequenced sample was CD4+ or CD8+ T cells sorted from blood, taken in a trial of the OX40 agonist ivuxolimab. The receptor was derived from an adult with an advanced solid tumor such as melanoma, head and neck, liver or kidney cancer. CDR3 amino acids: CASSHPDRPRGYTF. As DNA, the CDR3 is TGTGCCAGCAGTCACCCCGACAGGCCAAGGGGCTACACCTTC.